These T cell receptor beta chains were read from a single sample in a study of blood T cell repertoires in COVID-19. Repertoires were generated with immunoSEQ multiplex PCR, while TCRdb's copy carries only in-frame clones and drops some. The table has approximately 210,000 clones, approximately 91% seen once. Sequenced input: peripheral blood. The receptors were gathered from a man in his forties or fifties with acute or convalescent COVID-19. Both conserved end residues are part of each CDR3. D genes are given only for firm matches. Rows may omit the clone size; those that give it use once, few, many or a size class.

CDR3nt	CDR3aa	j_gene	abundance	v_gene	d_gene
TGTGCCAGTAGTATGGATACAGGGGGGAATTCACCCCTCCACTTT	CASSMDTGGNSPLHF	TRBJ1-6	NA	TRBV19	TRBD1
TGCGCCAGCAGCCAAGCCAAGGGACTGCCGGACACTGAAGCTTTCTTT	CASSQAKGLPDTEAFF	TRBJ1-1	once	TRBV4-1	NA
TGTGCCAGCAGTCTCGACGACGGGTACGAGCAGTACTTC	CASSLDDGYEQYF	TRBJ2-7	NA	TRBV27	NA
TGTGCCAGTAGGGGCCTCCGGGACAGGGGGGTAGGGACTGAAGCTTTCTTT	CASRGLRDRGVGTEAFF	TRBJ1-1	NA	TRBV19	TRBD1
TGTGCCAGCAGTTTACCTGGGACAGGATCCTACGAGCAGTACTTC	CASSLPGTGSYEQYF	TRBJ2-7	NA	TRBV28	TRBD1
TGTGCCAGCAGTCCAGGGGGCCCACAAGAGACCCAGTACTTC	CASSPGGPQETQYF	TRBJ2-5	NA	TRBV2	TRBD1
TGTGCCAGCAGCAAAGTTATCAGCGACTCCTACAATGAGCAGTTCTTC	CASSKVISDSYNEQFF	TRBJ2-1	NA	TRBV21-1	NA
TGTGCCAGCAGTTTACAGGGGGCCAAGGATTCACCCCTCCACTTT	CASSLQGAKDSPLHF	TRBJ1-6	NA	TRBV6-5	TRBD1
TGTGCCAGCTCCCGGGGACTAGCGGGAGAAGGAGAGACCCAGTACTTC	CASSRGLAGEGETQYF	TRBJ2-5	few	TRBV18	TRBD2
TGTGCCAGCTCACGGGACAGGGGGGGGAATTCACCCCTCCACTTT	CASSRDRGGNSPLHF	TRBJ1-6	NA	TRBV18	TRBD1
TGCGCCAGCAGCTCCGGACTCACGGGGACTGAAGCTTTCTTT	CASSSGLTGTEAFF	TRBJ1-1	NA	TRBV5-1	NA
TGTGCCAGCAAACGTAGTGGGAACACCGGGGAGCTGTTTTTT	CASKRSGNTGELFF	TRBJ2-2	once	TRBV9	NA
TGCGCCGGCTATAGAGAGGCCGTCTACGAGCAGTACTTC	CAGYREAVYEQYF	TRBJ2-7	once	TRBV23-1	NA
TGTGCCAGCAGCTTGCGTACGGCTCTAGGGACCCCAGGGGGGGAGACCCAGTACTTC	CASSLRTALGTPGGETQYF	TRBJ2-5	NA	TRBV5-6	NA
TGTGCCAGTAGTATCCCTTCTTCCCCGGCGGCTAATGAAAAACTGTTTTTT	CASSIPSSPAANEKLFF	TRBJ1-4	NA	TRBV19	NA
TGCGCCAGCAGCCCCTGGCCACTCCAGGGGACGGCCTACGAGCAGTACTTC	CASSPWPLQGTAYEQYF	TRBJ2-7	once	TRBV5-1	NA
TGTGCCAGCAGCCGAGGGACAGTTCTCTACGAGCAGTACTTC	CASSRGTVLYEQYF	TRBJ2-7	NA	TRBV3-1/TRBV3-2	TRBD1
TGTGCCGGCCGTAGGGGACAGGGTAGCAATCAGCCCCAGCATTTT	CAGRRGQGSNQPQHF	TRBJ1-5	NA	TRBV28	TRBD1
TGTGCCAGCAGTCTTCAGCGGGAGGCCCAGTACGAGCAGTACTTC	CASSLQREAQYEQYF	TRBJ2-7	few	TRBV6-5	TRBD2
TGTGCCAGCACTTCACAGCCCGTTCTGGACAATGAGCAGTTCTTC	CASTSQPVLDNEQFF	TRBJ2-1	NA	TRBV7-2	NA
TGTGCCAGTAGGCGGGAACAGGGGGCGTCCTACGAGCAGTACTTC	CASRREQGASYEQYF	TRBJ2-7	NA	TRBV19	TRBD1
TGTGCCAGCAGCTTGCGGCAGGTCTACGAGCAGTACTTC	CASSLRQVYEQYF	TRBJ2-7	NA	TRBV5-8	NA
TGTGCCAGCAGCGTAGAGCCGACAGGAACCTACGAGCAGTACTTC	CASSVEPTGTYEQYF	TRBJ2-7	NA	TRBV9	NA
TGTGCCAGCAGTTTCGGACCGGGGGGAGAGACCCAGTACTTC	CASSFGPGGETQYF	TRBJ2-5	NA	TRBV27	TRBD2
TGTGCCAGCTCACCACCGACATTGAACACCGGGGAGCTGTTTTTT	CASSPPTLNTGELFF	TRBJ2-2	NA	TRBV18	NA
TGTGCCAGCAGCTTATGGGGGGGCCGTCTCTCTGGGAATGAGCAGTTCTTC	CASSLWGGRLSGNEQFF	TRBJ2-1	NA	TRBV7-7	NA
TGCGCCAGCAGCTTTGGAGGGGCCCAAGGATTCACTGAAGCTTTCTTT	CASSFGGAQGFTEAFF	TRBJ1-1	NA	TRBV5-1	NA
TGTGCCAGCAGTTACAGGGGGCAGAACACTGAAGCTTTCTTT	CASSYRGQNTEAFF	TRBJ1-1	NA	TRBV6-5	TRBD1
TGTGCCAGCAGCCAGGCTGAGACCCAGTACTTC	CASSQAETQYF	TRBJ2-5	NA	TRBV4-2	NA
TGTGCCAGTAGTATCGGGACAGGGGACTACAATGAGCAGTTCTTC	CASSIGTGDYNEQFF	TRBJ2-1	NA	TRBV19	TRBD1
TGTGCCAGCAGCTCGGGGACTAGCGGGAGTTGGAATGAGCAGTTCTTC	CASSSGTSGSWNEQFF	TRBJ2-1	NA	TRBV7-2	TRBD2
TGTGCCAGCAGCAACAGGGAGAAGGGCAATCAGCCCCAGCATTTT	CASSNREKGNQPQHF	TRBJ1-5	NA	TRBV7-9	NA
TGTGCCAGCTCACCATTCACTTCCAGACAGGGGGCGAACACCGGGGAGCTGTTTTTT	CASSPFTSRQGANTGELFF	TRBJ2-2	NA	TRBV18	TRBD1
TGTGCCAGCAGTTCTCCGGGACAGGGGGCAGGAACTGAAGCTTTCTTT	CASSSPGQGAGTEAFF	TRBJ1-1	NA	TRBV28	TRBD1